The entry below gives a single TCR beta chain sequence along with its context. Membership in each cohort depended on participant-reported clinical history. This sample was included in a study of blood T cell repertoires in COVID-19. Study in general: The study drew acute and convalescent COVID-19 samples from the United States, Italy and Spain. Sample material is recorded as cDNA or gDNA derived from T cells, B-cell-depleted T cells, or PBMCs.

Per germline, CDR1 MDHEN and CDR2 SYDVKM. This CDR3 region has 16 residues. V trimming: 6 bases; J trimming: 1 base; junction bases outside the gene matches: 9. TCRdb's table, derived via immunoSEQ multiplex PCR, lists solely in-frame clones and lacks some. This repertoire shows roughly 250,000 clones, approximately 83% found once; its top ten account for roughly 4%. The TCR originated in a woman aged 25-40 years who had recovered from COVID-19. Sequenced: PBMCs or T cells enriched from blood (not recorded which). V gene TRBV28 combines with J gene TRBJ2-7; 10 nucleotides match TRBD2. For the CDR3, the DNA is TGTGCCAGCAGCTACCGTCTAGCGGGGGATTCCTACGAGCAGTACTTC. Translated: CASSYRLAGDSYEQYF. The variable domain in full, with the rest retrieved from reference TRBV28 and TRBJ2-7, is DVKVTQSSRYLVKRTGEKVFLECVQDMDHENMFWYRQDPGLGLRLIYFSYDVKMKEKGDIPEGYSVSREKKERFSLILESASTNQTSMYLCASSYRLAGDSYEQYFGPGTRLTVT.